This passage covers 18 T cell receptor beta chains from one sample sequenced in a study of control samples from healthy donors and cancer patients. Libraries were prepared by immunoSEQ multiplex PCR; TCRdb keeps only in-frame clonotypes and omits some of them. Of tens of thousands of clones listed, about 90% are singletons. The sequenced sample was PBMCs. Source of these receptors: a woman in her forties or fifties with head and neck cancer.

The chain links TRBV5-8 to TRBJ2-1; D not certain. The CDR3 is 17 amino acids. In germline, CDR1 is SGHTS, CDR2 YDEGEE. Trimming left V 4 bases short and J 0 bases short, with 17 bases between. CDR3 in amino acids: CASSPRTYPSSYNEQFF. In DNA, the CDR3 is TGTGCCAGCAGCCCCAGGACCTATCCTAGCTCCTACAATGAGCAGTTCTTC.

The chain has TRBV5-4 and TRBJ1-2; no clear D gene. There are 14 residues in the CDR3. V lost 2 bases and J lost 3, with 11 bases in between. Germline values: CDR1 SGHNT, CDR2 YYREEE (reference sequence). The CDR3 coding sequence is TGTGCCAGCAGCTTTTCCCGGGGTCACTATGGCTACACCTTC. Amino acid sequence: CASSFSRGHYGYTF.

The V and J genes are TRBV7-9 and TRBJ2-3; possible D gene TRBD2, 7 bases. The CDR3 consists of 16 residues. The V gene's germline CDR1 is SEHNR and CDR2 FQNEAQ (reference sequence). V lost 5 bases and J lost 4, with 19 bases in between. CDR3 residues: CASSPNEGGYSDTQYF. The CDR3 DNA follows: TGTGCCAGCAGCCCTAATGAGGGGGGGTATTCAGATACGCAGTATTTT.

V gene TRBV5-4 combines with J gene TRBJ2-1; 9 bases are shared with TRBD1. CDR1 SGHNT and CDR2 YYREEE come from the germline V gene (reference sequence). After removal of 2 bases from V and 4 bases from J, the junction contained 13 bases not matched to a gene. The CDR3 contains 18 residues. The CDR3 protein is CASSFSGVPGQGYNEQFF. The CDR3 DNA reads TGTGCCAGCAGCTTTTCAGGCGTCCCGGGACAGGGTTACAATGAGCAGTTCTTC.

The chain couples TRBV6-6 to TRBJ1-2; 11 positions match TRBD1. The ends lost 5 bases at V and 7 bases at J; junction bases unmatched: 15. Germline loops: CDR1 MNHNY, CDR2 SVGAGI (reference sequence). The length of the CDR3 is 17 residues. CDR3 region: CASSPDRGRVLGFGYTF. The CDR3 DNA follows: TGTGCCAGCAGTCCGGACAGGGGGCGAGTGTTGGGTTTTGGCTACACCTTC.

This clone occurred once. The same CDR3 arises from other DNA sequences in this sample as well. This chain joins TRBV10-1 and TRBJ2-3; tentatively, D is TRBD1 (5 bases). The V gene lost 2 bases and the J gene lost 2 bases, with 20 bases spanning the gap. The CDR3 consists of 18 residues. Germline V gene sequence: CDR1 WNHNN, CDR2 SYGVQD (reference sequence). CDR3 loop: CASSERQGLLTLTDTQYF. The CDR3 DNA is TGCGCCAGCAGTGAGAGGCAGGGCCTCCTCACCCTCACAGATACGCAGTATTTT.

The chain links TRBV7-2 to TRBJ2-3; a weak D match, TRBD1 (5 bases). Trimming took 1 base from V and 0 from J, leaving 11 bases between them. CDR1 and CDR2 (germline): SGHTA, FQGNSA. CDR3 length equals 16 residues. The CDR3 sequence is CASSLGAGWSTDTQYF. Written as DNA, the CDR3 is TGTGCCAGCAGCTTAGGGGCAGGGTGGAGCACAGATACGCAGTATTTT.

The chain joins TRBV3-1 (or the pseudogene TRBV3-2) to TRBJ2-2; D is uncertain. The CDR3 covers 16 residues. V was cut by 0 bases and J by 6 bases, with 14 bases left in between. CDR1 is LGHDT, CDR2 YNNKEL, per germline (reference sequence). The CDR3 sequence is CASSQDPDGPSGELFF. The DNA of the CDR3 is TGTGCCAGCAGCCAAGATCCGGATGGGCCATCCGGGGAGCTGTTTTTT.

The chain recombines TRBV19 with TRBJ1-6, with D unresolved. Trimming shortened V by 7 bases and J by 0 bases, and 16 bases separated the two germline ends. Germline CDR1 LNHDA, CDR2 SQIVND (reference sequence). The CDR3 runs 17 residues. CDR3 nucleotides: TGTGCCAGTACTCGGAACAGCCGGAGCTCCTATAATTCACCCCTCCACTTT. As protein: CASTRNSRSSYNSPLHF.

The rearrangement links TRBV19 to TRBJ2-2; TRBD1 matches 8 bases. With V trimmed by 2 bases and J by 5 bases, 4 bases remained unmatched. CDR1 and CDR2 (germline): LNHDA, SQIVND (reference sequence). The CDR3 has 15 residues. In DNA, the CDR3 is TGTGCCAGTAGTATACAGGGGGCGGTAACCGGGGAGCTGTTTTTT. Translation gives CASSIQGAVTGELFF.

The CDR3 DNA is TGTGCCAGTAGTATCTTATTCGTGGACGGCGGGGGGTACAAAGAGACCCAGTACTTC. Translated: CASSILFVDGGGYKETQYF. The chain is built from TRBV19 and TRBJ2-5, with 8 bases that match TRBD2. V shed 3 bases and J 3 bases; nucleotides not matched to a gene: 18. Germline V gene data show CDR1 as LNHDA and CDR2 as SQIVND (reference sequence). CDR3 length equals 19 residues.

The sample holds a few counts of this clone. The V call is TRBV6-5, the J call TRBJ1-3; TRBD1 is a possible D gene (5 bases). The CDR3 has 16 residues. Trimming took 4 bases from V and 0 from J, leaving 13 bases between them. Germline V gene sequence: CDR1 MNHEY, CDR2 SVGAGI. The CDR3 DNA is TGTGCCAGCAGTTTGAACAGGCCATCCTCTGGAAACACCATATATTTT. This encodes CASSLNRPSSGNTIYF.

V is TRBV19 and J is TRBJ1-6, with unresolved D. This CDR3 contains 14 residues. The V end was cut by 7 bases, the J end by 0 bases, with 7 bases between. Per germline, CDR1 LNHDA and CDR2 SQIVND (reference sequence). The CDR3, as DNA: TGTGCCAGTACACATCACTCCTATAATTCACCCCTCCACTTT. This gives the protein CASTHHSYNSPLHF.

The rearrangement joins TRBV30 to TRBJ2-5; maybe TRBD1 (6 bases). V lost 2 bases, J lost 2 bases, and 12 bases lay in between. This CDR3 is 14 amino acids long. From germline, CDR1 is GTSNPN and CDR2 SVGIG (reference sequence). The CDR3 nucleotides read TGTGCCTGGAGTCCTGGACAGAATCAAGAGACCCAGTACTTC. It encodes CAWSPGQNQETQYF. The full variable domain, completed using reference TRBV30 and TRBJ2-5, is SQTIHQWPATLVQPVGSPLSLECTVEGTSNPNLYWYRQAAGRGLQLLFYSVGIGQISSEVPQNLSASRPQDRQFILSSKKLLLSDSGFYLCAWSPGQNQETQYFGPGTRLLVL.

This chain connects TRBV15 to TRBJ2-6, with D uncertain. The germline gives CDR1 LNHNV, CDR2 YYDKDF (reference sequence). Trimming pared 4 bases from V and 4 bases from J, leaving 11 bases between. The CDR3 has 15 residues. CDR3 sequence reads: CATSKIMGGANVLTF. In DNA form, the CDR3 reads TGTGCCACCAGCAAAATTATGGGGGGGGCCAACGTCCTGACTTTC.

J is TRBJ2-3 and V is TRBV24-1, with D possibly matching TRBD2 (6 bases). Between the trimmed V and J ends, which lost 2 bases and 2 bases, there was a span of 10 bases. The CDR3 extends over 15 amino acids. Germline lookup yields CDR1 KGHDR and CDR2 SFDVKD. The CDR3 here is CATSDSGGYTDTQYF. The DNA for the CDR3 is TGTGCCACCAGTGATTCCGGGGGATACACAGATACGCAGTATTTT.

V is TRBV2 and J is TRBJ2-7; D is uncertain. Trimming cost V 2 bases and J 0 bases, with 5 bases left between them. Germline CDR1 is SNHLY and CDR2 is FYNNEI. This CDR3 contains 13 residues. CDR3 nucleotide sequence: TGTGCCAGCAGTGAACTTAGCTCCTACGAGCAGTACTTC. Protein sequence: CASSELSSYEQYF.

The V gene is TRBV10-3, the J gene TRBJ2-7; 9 positions match TRBD1. Germline V gene data show CDR1 as ENHRY and CDR2 as SYGVKD. Unmatched junction bases numbered 6, after V lost 6 bases and J lost 3 bases. This CDR3 has 14 amino acids. The DNA for the CDR3 is TGTGCCATCAGATCCGGGACAGGGAGCTACGAGCAGTACTTC. Encoded protein: CAIRSGTGSYEQYF.